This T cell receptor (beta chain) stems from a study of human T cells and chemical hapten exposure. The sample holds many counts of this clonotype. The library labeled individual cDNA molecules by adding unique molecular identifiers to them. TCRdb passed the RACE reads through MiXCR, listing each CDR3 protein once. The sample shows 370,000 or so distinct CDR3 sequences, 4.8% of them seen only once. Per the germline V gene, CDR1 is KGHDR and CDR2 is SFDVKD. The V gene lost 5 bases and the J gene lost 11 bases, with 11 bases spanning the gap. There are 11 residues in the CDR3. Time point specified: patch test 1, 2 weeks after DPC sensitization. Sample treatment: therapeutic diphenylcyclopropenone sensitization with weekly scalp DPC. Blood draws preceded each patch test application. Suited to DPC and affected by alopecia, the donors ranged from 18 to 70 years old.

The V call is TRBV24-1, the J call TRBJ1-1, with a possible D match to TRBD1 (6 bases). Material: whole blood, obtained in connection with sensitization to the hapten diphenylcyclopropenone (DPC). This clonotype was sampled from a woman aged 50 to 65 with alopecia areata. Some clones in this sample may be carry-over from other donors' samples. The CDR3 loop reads CATSGGGRAFF. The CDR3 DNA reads TGTGCCACCAGTGGAGGGGGGAGGGCTTTCTTT.